This record concerns one T cell receptor beta chain sequence. The data are from a study of blood T cell repertoires in COVID-19. In the study overall: Some COVID-19 samples were acute and others convalescent; all came from the United States, Italy and Spain. T cells, B-cell-depleted T cells, or PBMCs provided the cDNA or gDNA that served as material.

Those enrolled, adults aged 18 to 89 years, came from roughly 22 US areas. V lost 2 bases to trimming and J lost 0 bases, with 9 bases between them. The CDR3 spans 16 residues. Germline loops: CDR1 SGHRS, CDR2 YFSETQ. Original analysis: Scientists estimated how many nucleated cells there were by amplifying reference gene primers. Profiling relied on immunoSEQ multiplex PCR, and the TCRdb table lists in-frame clones only, not all of them. The V and J calls and clone size are taken from that table; D and trimming were inferred from the DNA. In the table there are hundreds of thousands of clones, 80% to 90% of which are singletons.

The chain has TRBV5-1 and TRBJ2-6; D might be TRBD1 (6 bases). The clonotype comes from a man aged 25 to 40 who had recovered from COVID-19. Sequences were obtained from PBMCs or T cells enriched from blood (not recorded which). CDR3 amino acids: CASSFGTSSGANVLTF. CDR3 sequence (DNA): TGCGCCAGCAGCTTCGGGACAAGCTCTGGGGCCAACGTCCTGACTTTC.